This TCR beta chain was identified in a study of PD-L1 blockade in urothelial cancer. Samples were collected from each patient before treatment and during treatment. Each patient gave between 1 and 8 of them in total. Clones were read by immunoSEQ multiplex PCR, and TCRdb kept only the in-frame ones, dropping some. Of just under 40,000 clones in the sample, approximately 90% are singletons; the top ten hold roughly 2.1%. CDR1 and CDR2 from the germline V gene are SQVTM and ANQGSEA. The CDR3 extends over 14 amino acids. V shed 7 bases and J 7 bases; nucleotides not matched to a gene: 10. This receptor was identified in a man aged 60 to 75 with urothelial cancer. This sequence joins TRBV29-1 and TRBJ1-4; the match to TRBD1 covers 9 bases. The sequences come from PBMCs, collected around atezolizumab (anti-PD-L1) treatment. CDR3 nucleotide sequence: TGCAGCGCCATGACTACAGGGGGCCGTGAAAAACTGTTTTTT. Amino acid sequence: CSAMTTGGREKLFF. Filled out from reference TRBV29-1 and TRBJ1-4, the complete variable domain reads SAVISQKPSRDICQRGTSLTIQCQVDSQVTMMFWYRQQPGQSLTLIATANQGSEATYESGFVIDKFPISRPNLTFSTLTVSNMSPEDSSIYLCSAMTTGGREKLFFGSGTQLSVL.